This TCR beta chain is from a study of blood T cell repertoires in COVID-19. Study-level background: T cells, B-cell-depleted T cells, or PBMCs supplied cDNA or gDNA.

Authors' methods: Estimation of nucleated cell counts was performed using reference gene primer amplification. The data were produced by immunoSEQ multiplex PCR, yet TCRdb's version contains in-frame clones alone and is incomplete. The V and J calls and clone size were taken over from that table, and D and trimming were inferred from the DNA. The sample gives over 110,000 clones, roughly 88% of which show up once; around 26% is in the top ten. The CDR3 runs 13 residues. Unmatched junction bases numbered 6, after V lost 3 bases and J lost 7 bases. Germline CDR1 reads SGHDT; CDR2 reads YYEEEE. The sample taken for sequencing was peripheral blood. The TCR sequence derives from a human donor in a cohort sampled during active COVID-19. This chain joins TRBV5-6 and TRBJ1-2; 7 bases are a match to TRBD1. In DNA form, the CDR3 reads TGTGCCAGCAGCTGGGGGACAGAGAGTGGCTACACCTTC. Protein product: CASSWGTESGYTF.